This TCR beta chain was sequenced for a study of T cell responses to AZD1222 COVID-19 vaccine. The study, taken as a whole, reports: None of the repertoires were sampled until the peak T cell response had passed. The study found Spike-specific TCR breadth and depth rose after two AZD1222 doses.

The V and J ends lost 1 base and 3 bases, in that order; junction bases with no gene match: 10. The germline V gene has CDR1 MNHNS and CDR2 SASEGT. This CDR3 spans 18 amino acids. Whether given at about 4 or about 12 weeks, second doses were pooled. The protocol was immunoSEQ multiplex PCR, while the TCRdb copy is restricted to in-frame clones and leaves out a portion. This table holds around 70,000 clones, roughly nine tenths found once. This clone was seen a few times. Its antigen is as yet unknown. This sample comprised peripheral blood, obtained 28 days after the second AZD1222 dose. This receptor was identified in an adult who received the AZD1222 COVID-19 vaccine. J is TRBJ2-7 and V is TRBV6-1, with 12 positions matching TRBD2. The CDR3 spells CASSEGLGLGLAGYEQYF. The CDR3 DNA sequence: TGTGCCAGCAGTGAAGGGCTAGGGTTGGGACTAGCGGGCTACGAGCAGTACTTC.